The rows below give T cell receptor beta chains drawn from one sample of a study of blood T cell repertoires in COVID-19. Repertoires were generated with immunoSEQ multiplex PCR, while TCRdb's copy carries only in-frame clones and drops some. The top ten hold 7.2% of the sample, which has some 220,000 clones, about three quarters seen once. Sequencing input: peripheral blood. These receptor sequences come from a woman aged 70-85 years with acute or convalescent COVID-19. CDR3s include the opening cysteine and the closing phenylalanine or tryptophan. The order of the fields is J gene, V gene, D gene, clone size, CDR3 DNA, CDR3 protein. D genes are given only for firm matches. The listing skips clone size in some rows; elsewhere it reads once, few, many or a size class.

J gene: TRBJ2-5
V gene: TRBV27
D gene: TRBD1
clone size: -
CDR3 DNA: TGTGCCAGCAGTTTGGCTCCACCCGGGACAGGGCCCCAAGAGACCCAGTACTTC
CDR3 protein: CASSLAPPGTGPQETQYF

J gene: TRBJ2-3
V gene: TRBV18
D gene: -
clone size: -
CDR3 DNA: TGTGCCAGCTCACCCAACGACGGGAGCACAGATACGCAGTATTTT
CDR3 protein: CASSPNDGSTDTQYF

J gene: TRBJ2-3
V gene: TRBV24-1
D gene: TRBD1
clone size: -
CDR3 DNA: TGTGCCACCAGTGTCCTCGGGACAGGGGGCACAGATACGCAGTATTTT
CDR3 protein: CATSVLGTGGTDTQYF

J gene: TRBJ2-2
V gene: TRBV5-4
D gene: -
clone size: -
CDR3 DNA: TGTGCCAGCAGCCTCAACACCGGGGAGCTGTTTTTT
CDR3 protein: CASSLNTGELFF

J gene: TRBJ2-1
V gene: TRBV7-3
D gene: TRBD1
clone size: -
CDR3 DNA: TGTGCCAGCAGCCCGGGACAGGGGGCGTATGAGCAGTTCTTC
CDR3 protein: CASSPGQGAYEQFF

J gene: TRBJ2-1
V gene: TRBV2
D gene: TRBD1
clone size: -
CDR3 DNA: TGTGCCAGCAGTCCCGGGACAGGGGATGAGCAGTTCTTC
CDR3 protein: CASSPGTGDEQFF

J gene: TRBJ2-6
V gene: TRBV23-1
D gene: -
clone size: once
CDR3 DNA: TGCGCCAGCAGTCACCGCCCTAACTCTGGGGCCAACGTCCTGACTTTC
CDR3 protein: CASSHRPNSGANVLTF

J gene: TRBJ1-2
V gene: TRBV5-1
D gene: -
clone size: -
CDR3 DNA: TGCGCCAGCAGCTTATCAGCAGGGAACTCTAACTATGGCTACACCTTC
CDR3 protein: CASSLSAGNSNYGYTF

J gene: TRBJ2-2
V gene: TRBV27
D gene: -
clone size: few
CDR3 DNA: TGTGCCAGCAGTTCGCCGGGGGTTGCCGGGGAGCTGTTTTTT
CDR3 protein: CASSSPGVAGELFF

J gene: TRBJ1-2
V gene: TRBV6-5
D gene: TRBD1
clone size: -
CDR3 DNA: TGTGCCAGCATCAGAACAGGGGAACGGGGTAATGGCTACACCTTC
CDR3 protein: CASIRTGERGNGYTF

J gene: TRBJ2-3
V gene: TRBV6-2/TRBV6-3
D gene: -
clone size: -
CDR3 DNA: TGTGCCAGCAGTTACTTGGCGGGACAGCGTGTTACAGATACGCAGTATTTT
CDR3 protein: CASSYLAGQRVTDTQYF

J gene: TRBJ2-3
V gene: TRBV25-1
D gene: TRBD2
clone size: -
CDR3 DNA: TGTGCCAGCAGTGAATGGGGCGGGGGTACGGATACGCAGTATTTT
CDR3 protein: CASSEWGGGTDTQYF